This TCR beta chain was recorded in a study of cytomegalovirus exposure and HLA in healthy donors. Across the whole study: As an earlier analysis found, about 179 million T cells yielded 117 million unique TCR beta sequences.

General study points: The study designated roughly 150 TCR beta chains cytomegalovirus-associated.

Germline CDR1 reads SGHNT; CDR2 reads YYREEE (reference sequence). The CDR3 length is 15 residues. The germline V and J ends were trimmed by 0 bases and 2 bases, with 9 bases remaining between them. Worth noting for this clone: Its antigen is undetermined.

13 Jbeta primers and 60 Vbeta primers were used for the PCR. Generated by immunoSEQ multiplex PCR, the TCRdb table keeps only in-frame clones and is missing some. The sample includes roughly 220,000 clones, about 70% of them seen just once. This clonotype was sampled from a woman aged 25 to 39 in good health and CMV-seronegative. Material for sequencing was PBMCs. The chain uses TRBV5-4 and TRBJ2-1; D perhaps matches TRBD1 (6 bases). For the CDR3, the DNA is TGTGCCAGCAGCTTGGACAGGGCTACCTACAATGAGCAGTTCTTC. This sequence encodes CASSLDRATYNEQFF.